The 19 T cell receptor beta chains listed next were all sequenced from one sample in a study of CD8+ T cells in alopecia areata. RNA was isolated and reverse transcribed to cDNA, the sequencing template. The data were produced by immunoSEQ multiplex PCR, yet TCRdb's version contains in-frame clones alone and is incomplete. The repertoire has about 34,000 clones, roughly 53% of them found once; the top ten carry almost 40%. The source material was NKG2D-high CD8+ T cells sorted from blood. These receptors all come from a human donor with alopecia areata.

V and J are TRBV6-7 and TRBJ2-3, with D unresolved. TRBV6-7 qualifies as an ORF whose function is uncertain. The V end lost 1 base, the J end lost 7 bases, and 18 bases lay between the germline ends. This CDR3 has 16 residues. The CDR3, as DNA: TGTGCCAGCAGTTACTGGTTGGGTAACCTTCCCTATACGCAGTATTTT. This gives the protein CASSYWLGNLPYTQYF.

This clone was recorded once. The chain joins TRBV6-6 to TRBJ2-7; TRBD1 agrees at 8 bases. Germline V CDR1 and CDR2: MNHNY, SVGAGI (reference sequence). V dropped 7 bases and J dropped 0; count of bases not matched to a gene: 11. The CDR3 runs to 16 residues. The CDR3 nucleotides are TGTGCCAGCACCCCCGGCCCCAGGGGGCGCTCCTACGAGCAGTACTTC. Its protein product is CASTPGPRGRSYEQYF.

The chain is built from TRBV2 and TRBJ2-5, with unresolved D. The J call may not be correct, given that the DNA end is closer to TRBJ2-7. Germline lookup yields CDR1 SNHLY and CDR2 FYNNEI. This CDR3 contains 13 residues. CDR3 amino acids: CASSDGGDYEQYF. The CDR3 DNA reads TGTGCCAGCAGTGACGGTGGCGACTACGAGCAGTACTTC.

The V call is TRBV28, the J call TRBJ2-2; D uncertain. The CDR3 extends over 10 amino acids. Germline-derived CDR1 and CDR2 are MDHEN and SYDVKM. The ends were cut back, 5 bases at V and 6 bases at J, with 1 base in the middle. In nucleotides, the CDR3 is TGTGCCAGCAGTGCCGGGGAGCTGTTTTTT. This encodes CASSAGELFF.

This chain links TRBV11-2 with TRBJ2-1; TRBD2 might be the D (5 bases). Trimming removed 5 bases from V and 1 base from J, with 9 bases in between. This CDR3 is built from 14 residues. CDR1 SGHAT and CDR2 FQNNGV come from the germline V gene. CDR3 region: CASSRTGSYNEQFF. CDR3 coding DNA: TGTGCCAGCAGCCGAACGGGGTCCTACAATGAGCAGTTCTTC.

The chain links TRBV7-9 to TRBJ1-1, with no clear D. The CDR3 has 12 amino acids. V lost 4 bases to trimming and J lost 4 bases, with 7 bases between them. CDR1 and CDR2 (germline): SEHNR, FQNEAQ (reference sequence). Here the CDR3 reads CASSSVSTEAFF. CDR3 DNA: TGTGCCAGCAGCTCCGTATCCACTGAAGCTTTCTTT.

This clone was counted between two and nine times. The chain is built from TRBV28 and TRBJ2-7; 7 nucleotides line up with TRBD1. The length of the CDR3 is 15 residues. The V segment lost 6 bases and the J segment 3 bases; nucleotides outside the gene matches: 11. The V gene's germline CDR1 is MDHEN and CDR2 SYDVKM. CDR3 in amino acids: CASSYRGPRRYEQYF. The CDR3 coding sequence is TGTGCCAGCAGCTACAGGGGCCCGCGTCGCTACGAGCAGTACTTC. The whole variable domain, filled in from reference TRBV28 and TRBJ2-7, reads DVKVTQSSRYLVKRTGEKVFLECVQDMDHENMFWYRQDPGLGLRLIYFSYDVKMKEKGDIPEGYSVSREKKERFSLILESASTNQTSMYLCASSYRGPRRYEQYFGPGTRLTVT.

This chain joins TRBV7-6 and TRBJ2-7, with 8 bases fitting TRBD1. V lost 4 bases, J lost 6 bases, and 11 bases stayed unmatched. Germline lookup yields CDR1 SGHVS and CDR2 FNYEAQ. The CDR3 has 15 amino acids. This chain's CDR3 is CASSSLGGQDSEQYF. CDR3 nucleotides: TGTGCCAGCAGCTCCCTAGGGGGACAGGACTCCGAGCAGTACTTC.

V gene TRBV25-1 combines with J gene TRBJ2-2; 8 nucleotides agree with TRBD2. V lost 5 bases to trimming and J lost 6 bases; unmatched junction nucleotides: 5. There are 14 residues in the CDR3. CDR1 MGHDK and CDR2 SYGVNS come from the germline V gene. The CDR3 bases are TGTGCCAGCAGTCAAGACGGGAGGGCCGGGGAGCTGTTTTTT. The encoded protein is CASSQDGRAGELFF.

The rearrangement links TRBV11-2 to TRBJ2-3; D tentatively reads TRBD1 or TRBD2 (5 bases each). Per the germline V gene, CDR1 is SGHAT and CDR2 is FQNNGV. Trimming left V 1 base short and J 1 base short, with 18 bases between. There are 18 residues in the CDR3. The CDR3 spells CASSLVYRSGTGTDTQYF. The CDR3 bases are TGTGCCAGCAGCTTAGTATATAGGTCCGGGACCGGCACAGATACGCAGTATTTT.

This clone was counted a few times. The J gene is TRBJ2-7, the V gene TRBV23-1; TRBD1 agrees at 9 bases. TRBV23-1 is an ORF for which the function is uncertain. J gave up 7 bases and V 8 bases, and 15 bases lay outside the gene matches. The CDR3 covers 15 residues. CDR3 sequence (DNA): TGCGCCAGCGCGAAGACCGGGACAGGGAGTGGAGAGCAGTACTTC. It translates to CASAKTGTGSGEQYF.

This clone has more than one count but fewer than ten. V and J are TRBV14 and TRBJ2-3, with D uncertain. V gave up 0 bases and J gave up 1 base, with 11 bases separating them. Germline lookup yields CDR1 SGHDN and CDR2 FVKESK. The CDR3 totals 16 residues. DNA for the CDR3: TGTGCCAGCAGCCAAGACGAGGACCGACGCACAGATACGCAGTATTTT. Amino acid sequence: CASSQDEDRRTDTQYF.

This chain joins TRBV12-5 and TRBJ2-7; 7 nucleotides line up with TRBD1. Germline CDR1 and CDR2: LGHNT and FRNRAP. The CDR3 length is 17 residues. V gave up 4 bases and J gave up 1 base; unmatched junction bases: 13. The CDR3 DNA reads TGTGCTAGTGGTTGGATAGTTGACAGGGAAGGGTCCTACGAGCAGTACTTC. Protein: CASGWIVDREGSYEQYF.

The chain carries TRBV19 and TRBJ1-1, with unresolved D. There are 13 residues in the CDR3. Trimming removed 2 bases from V and 2 bases from J, with 6 bases in between. Germline values: CDR1 LNHDA, CDR2 SQIVND (reference sequence). CDR3 region: CASSISSNTEAFF. Here the CDR3 DNA reads TGTGCCAGTAGTATATCTAGCAACACTGAAGCTTTCTTT.

The V call is TRBV4-2, the J call TRBJ2-1; the match to TRBD1 covers 7 bases. The junction had 5 bases not matched to a gene; V was cut back by 0 bases and J by 3 bases. CDR3 length: 16 residues. Germline V gene sequence: CDR1 LGHNA, CDR2 YNFKEQ. CDR3 nucleotides: TGTGCCAGCAGCCAAGAGATGGCAGGGGGCTACAATGAGCAGTTCTTC. This translates into CASSQEMAGGYNEQFF.

The rearrangement uses TRBV28 and TRBJ1-1; maybe TRBD1 (5 bases). Trimming took off 6 bases at V and 1 base at J, with 9 bases between the two ends. Germline V CDR1 and CDR2: MDHEN, SYDVKM. The CDR3 spans 13 residues. The CDR3 coding sequence is TGTGCCAGCAGAAGTGACAGGAACACTGAAGCTTTCTTT. Its translation: CASRSDRNTEAFF.

The chain combines TRBV7-6 with TRBJ2-7, with 10 bases aligning to TRBD1. V gave up 4 bases and J gave up 4 bases; unmatched junction bases: 4. Germline loops: CDR1 SGHVS, CDR2 FNYEAQ. The CDR3 is made up of 14 amino acids. In nucleotides, the CDR3 is TGTGCCAGCAGCTCCGGGACAGGGGATTACGAGCAGTACTTC. As protein: CASSSGTGDYEQYF.

The chain recombines TRBV7-3 with TRBJ1-5, with 7 bases aligning to TRBD1. Per the germline V gene, CDR1 is SGHTA and CDR2 is FQGTGA. CDR3 length: 16 residues. The trim removed 5 bases at V and 4 bases at J, leaving 11 bases unmatched. The CDR3 loop reads CASSIKGQVCNQPQHF. CDR3 DNA: TGTGCCAGCAGCATAAAAGGACAGGTTTGTAATCAGCCCCAGCATTTT. The full variable domain, its missing parts supplied by reference TRBV7-3 and TRBJ1-5, is GAGVSQTPSNKVTEKGKYVELRCDPISGHTALYWYRQSLGQGPEFLIYFQGTGAADDSGLPNDRFFAVRPEGSVSTLKIQRTERGDSAVYLCASSIKGQVCNQPQHFGDGTRLSIL.

There are a few counts of this clone. The V gene is TRBV7-9, the J gene TRBJ1-2, with 8 bases identical to TRBD1. In germline, CDR1 is SEHNR, CDR2 FQNEAQ (reference sequence). This CDR3 has 13 amino acids. Unmatched junction bases numbered 4, after V lost 5 bases and J lost 5 bases. CDR3 nucleotide sequence: TGTGCCAGCAGCGGACAGGGTCGGTATGGCTACACCTTC. Amino acids: CASSGQGRYGYTF.